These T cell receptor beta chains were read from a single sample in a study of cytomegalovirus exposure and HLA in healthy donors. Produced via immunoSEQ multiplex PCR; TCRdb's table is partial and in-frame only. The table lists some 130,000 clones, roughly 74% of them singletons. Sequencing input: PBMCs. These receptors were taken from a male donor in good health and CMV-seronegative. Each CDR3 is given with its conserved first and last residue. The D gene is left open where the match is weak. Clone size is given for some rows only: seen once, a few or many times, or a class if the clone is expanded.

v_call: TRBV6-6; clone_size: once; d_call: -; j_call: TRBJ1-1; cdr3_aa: CASSYSSNTEAFF; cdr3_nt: TGTGCCAGCAGTTACTCCTCGAACACTGAAGCTTTCTTT
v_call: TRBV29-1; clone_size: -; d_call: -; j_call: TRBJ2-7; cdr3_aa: CSVEPPGSIHEQYF; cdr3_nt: TGCAGCGTTGAGCCCCCCGGGAGTATACACGAGCAGTACTTC
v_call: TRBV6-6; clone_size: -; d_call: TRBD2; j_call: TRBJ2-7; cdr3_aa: CASRRGTSEDYEQYF; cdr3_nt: TGTGCCAGCAGAAGAGGGACTAGCGAGGACTACGAGCAGTACTTC
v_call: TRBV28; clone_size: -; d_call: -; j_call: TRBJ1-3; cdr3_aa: CASRNRNTIYF; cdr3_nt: TGTGCCAGCCGCAACAGAAACACCATATATTTT
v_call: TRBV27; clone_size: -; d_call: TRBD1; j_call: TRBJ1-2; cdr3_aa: CASSFLRGSYGYTF; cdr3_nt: TGTGCCAGCAGTTTTCTCAGGGGGAGCTATGGCTACACCTTC
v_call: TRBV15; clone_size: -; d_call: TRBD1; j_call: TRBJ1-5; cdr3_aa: CATSSLDRVLGQPQHF; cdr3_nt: TGTGCCACCAGCAGCCTAGACAGGGTCCTAGGGCAGCCCCAGCATTTT
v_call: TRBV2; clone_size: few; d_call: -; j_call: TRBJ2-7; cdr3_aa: CASSQIYPYEQYF; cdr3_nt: TGTGCCAGCAGTCAAATCTACCCCTACGAGCAGTACTTC
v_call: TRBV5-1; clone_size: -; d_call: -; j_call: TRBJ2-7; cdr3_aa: CASRGVGRVFNEQYF; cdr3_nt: TGCGCCAGCAGGGGAGTAGGGCGAGTGTTCAACGAGCAGTACTTC
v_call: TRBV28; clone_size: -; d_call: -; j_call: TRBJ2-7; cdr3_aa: CASSYRGSSYEQHF; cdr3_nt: TGTGCCAGCAGTTACCGGGGTTCATCCTACGAGCAGCACTTC
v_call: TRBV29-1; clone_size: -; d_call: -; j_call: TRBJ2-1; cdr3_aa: CSVDGRVGGEQFF; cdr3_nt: TGCAGCGTAGACGGACGCGTGGGGGGTGAGCAGTTCTTC